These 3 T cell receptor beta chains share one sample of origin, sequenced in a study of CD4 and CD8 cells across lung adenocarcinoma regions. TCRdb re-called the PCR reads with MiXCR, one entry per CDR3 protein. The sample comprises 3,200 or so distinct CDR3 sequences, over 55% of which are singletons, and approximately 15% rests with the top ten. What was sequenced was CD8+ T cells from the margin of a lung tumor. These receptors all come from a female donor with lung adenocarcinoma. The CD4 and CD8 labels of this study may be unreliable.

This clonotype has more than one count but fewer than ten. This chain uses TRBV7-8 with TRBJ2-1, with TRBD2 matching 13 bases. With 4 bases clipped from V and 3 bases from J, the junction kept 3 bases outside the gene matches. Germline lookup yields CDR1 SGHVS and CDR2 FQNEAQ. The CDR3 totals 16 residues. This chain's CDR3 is CASSWGLAGIYNEQFF. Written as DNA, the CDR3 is TGTGCCAGCAGCTGGGGACTAGCGGGGATCTACAATGAGCAGTTCTTC.

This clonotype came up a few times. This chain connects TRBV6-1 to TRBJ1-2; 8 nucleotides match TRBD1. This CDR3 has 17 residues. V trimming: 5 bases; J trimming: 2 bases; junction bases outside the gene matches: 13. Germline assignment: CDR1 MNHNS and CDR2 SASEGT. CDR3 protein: CASSPRTGWRGNYGYTF. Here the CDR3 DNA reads TGTGCCAGCAGTCCCAGGACAGGGTGGCGCGGGAACTATGGCTACACCTTC.

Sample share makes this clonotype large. The chain's CDR3 is CASSPYYQGNSPLHF. For the CDR3, the DNA is TGTGCCAGCAGCCCATACTATCAGGGGAATTCACCCCTCCACTTT. The V call is TRBV7-2, the J call TRBJ1-6; tentatively, D is TRBD1 (6 bases). The ends were cut back, 5 bases at V and 7 bases at J, with 15 bases in the middle. Germline V gives CDR1 SGHTA, CDR2 FQGNSA. The CDR3 is 15 residues long.